Listed below are T cell receptor beta chains from one sample, sequenced in a study of blood T cell repertoires in COVID-19. Generated by immunoSEQ multiplex PCR, the TCRdb table keeps only in-frame clones and is missing some. The sample has tens of thousands of clones; about 85% are singletons. Sequencing was performed on peripheral blood. The receptors derive from a human donor in a cohort sampled during active COVID-19. CDR3s include the opening cysteine and the closing phenylalanine or tryptophan. Each record gives: V gene, clone size, CDR3 length, D gene, J gene, CDR3 DNA, CDR3 protein. The D gene is left open where the match is weak. Size tells how often a clone was seen (once, few, many) or the class of an expanded clone, and some rows leave it out.

TRBV11-1	-	14	-	TRBJ2-6	TGTGCCAGCAGCTTTAGCTCTGGGGCCAACGTCCTGACTTTC	CASSFSSGANVLTF
TRBV9	-	16	TRBD1	TRBJ1-5	TGTGCCAGCAGCGTAGATTCCAGGGGGCCAGATCAGCCCCAGCATTTT	CASSVDSRGPDQPQHF
TRBV5-6	once	14	-	TRBJ2-7	TGTGCCAGCAGCCCAGGACTGACCTCCTACGAGCAGTACTTC	CASSPGLTSYEQYF
TRBV12-3/TRBV12-4	-	11	-	TRBJ2-7	TGTGCCAGCAACCCGGGGGGCAGGGAGTACTTC	CASNPGGREYF
TRBV19	-	17	TRBD2	TRBJ2-2	TGTGCCAGTAGTCGTGGGACTAGCGGGGCTCTCACCGGGGAGCTGTTTTTT	CASSRGTSGALTGELFF
TRBV7-9	-	14	-	TRBJ2-3	TGTGCCAGCAGCTTATTGAGAAGCACAGATACGCAGTATTTT	CASSLLRSTDTQYF
TRBV2	-	12	-	TRBJ2-2	TGTGCCAGCAAAGCAGGTATACTGGAGCTGTTTTTT	CASKAGILELFF
TRBV7-8	-	15	TRBD2	TRBJ2-7	TGTGCCAGCAGCCGTATAGCGGGAGATAGCTACGAGCAGTACTTC	CASSRIAGDSYEQYF
TRBV15	-	14	TRBD1	TRBJ2-5	TGTGCCACCAGCAGTCCTCACAGGGGAGAGACCCAGTACTTC	CATSSPHRGETQYF
TRBV5-1	-	17	-	TRBJ2-7	TGCGCCAGCAGGTCGGGCAGGGGTACCCCTAGCTCCTACGAGCAGTACTTC	CASRSGRGTPSSYEQYF
TRBV5-1	-	13	-	TRBJ1-1	TGCGCCAGCAGCTTGGTACATGAGGCTGAAGCTTTCTTT	CASSLVHEAEAFF
TRBV6-1	-	14	TRBD2	TRBJ2-7	TGTGCCAGCAGTGATAGCGGGGGACTCTACGAGCAGTACTTC	CASSDSGGLYEQYF
TRBV28	-	15	TRBD1	TRBJ1-5	TGTGCCAGCAGCCTCGGACAGGGGGTCAATCAGCCCCAGCATTTT	CASSLGQGVNQPQHF
TRBV9	-	15	TRBD1	TRBJ1-1	TGTGCCAGCAAAACACAGGGGCGGGGAGACACTGAAGCTTTCTTT	CASKTQGRGDTEAFF
TRBV28	-	18	TRBD1	TRBJ1-6	TGTGCCAGCAGACCCTTAGGGGCGTCGACAGGGGTCAATTCACCCCTCCACTTT	CASRPLGASTGVNSPLHF
TRBV23-1	-	16	-	TRBJ2-4	TGCGCCAGCAGTCAGTCCAGGGGAATAGCCAAAAACATTCAGTACTTC	CASSQSRGIAKNIQYF
TRBV28	-	14	-	TRBJ1-4	TGTGCCAGCAGTTTAGGACAGAGTTATGAAAAACTGTTTTTT	CASSLGQSYEKLFF
TRBV4-1	few	18	-	TRBJ2-1	TGCGCCAGCAGCCAAGGATCTTGGATAGCTGCTTCGTCGGATGAGCAGTTCTTC	CASSQGSWIAASSDEQFF
TRBV5-6	-	12	-	TRBJ2-7	TGTGCCAGCAGCCGAGCGGCCTGGGAGCAGTACTTC	CASSRAAWEQYF
TRBV6-5	-	13	TRBD1	TRBJ1-2	TGTGCCAGCAGACCCGGACAGGGCCCAAACTACACCTTC	CASRPGQGPNYTF
TRBV30	few	14	-	TRBJ2-7	TGTGCCTGGAATAGACAGGTAAGCTCCTACGAGCAGTACTTC	CAWNRQVSSYEQYF
TRBV5-1	-	16	-	TRBJ2-7	TGCGCCAGCAGCTACAGGGGGGGACTTAGTAGCTACGAGCAGTACTTC	CASSYRGGLSSYEQYF
TRBV20-1	-	13	-	TRBJ1-1	TGCAGTGCTAGTGCGCAGTTGAACACTGAAGCTTTCTTT	CSASAQLNTEAFF
TRBV27	-	16	TRBD1	TRBJ2-5	TGTGCCAGCAGCGGGACAGGGAGGTCTACGGCGGAGACCCAGTACTTC	CASSGTGRSTAETQYF
TRBV19	-	14	-	TRBJ2-5	TGTGCCAGTAGTCAAAGGGACAACCAAGAGACCCAGTACTTC	CASSQRDNQETQYF
TRBV2	-	18	TRBD1	TRBJ1-4	TGTGCCAGCAGCACAACCCCGGGACAGGGGGCGTCGGGTGAAAAACTGTTTTTT	CASSTTPGQGASGEKLFF
TRBV5-1	-	13	-	TRBJ1-2	TGCGCCAGCAGCTTGGAGGACACGCATGGCTACACCTTC	CASSLEDTHGYTF